The 3 T cell receptor beta chains reported below all come from one sample, sequenced in a study of blood T cell repertoires in COVID-19. Libraries were prepared by immunoSEQ multiplex PCR; TCRdb keeps only in-frame clonotypes and omits some of them. Of just under 350,000 clones in the sample, about 93% were seen once. Sequences were obtained from peripheral blood. Receptors were obtained from a young woman who had recovered from COVID-19.

The chain has TRBV5-5 and TRBJ2-1; TRBD2 matches at 7 bases. The germline V gene has CDR1 SGHKS and CDR2 YYEKEE (reference sequence). The junction had 9 bases not matched to a gene; V was cut back by 5 bases and J by 4 bases. The CDR3 extends over 15 amino acids. CDR3 coding DNA: TGTGCCAGCAGACTGTTAGCGGGCACATACAATGAGCAGTTCTTC. It encodes CASRLLAGTYNEQFF.

The chain joins TRBV19 to TRBJ2-3; D is unclear. V dropped 5 bases and J dropped 6 bases, with 24 bases sitting between them. Germline CDR1 reads LNHDA; CDR2 reads SQIVND (reference sequence). The CDR3 is 17 residues long. The CDR3 nucleotides are TGTGCCAGTAGTCTCCTATTCGACTCCCCAGAGGCGGATACGCAGTATTTT. Translated: CASSLLFDSPEADTQYF.

As regards this clone: Other DNA sequences within the sample encode an identical CDR3. The V gene is TRBV5-1, the J gene TRBJ2-1, with 8 bases that match TRBD2. V shed 3 bases, J shed 1 base, and the junction held 3 bases outside the gene matches. CDR3 length: 15 residues. CDR1 is SGHRS, CDR2 YFSETQ, per germline. The CDR3 here is CASSSSGSSYNEQFF. CDR3 in DNA: TGCGCCAGCAGCTCCAGCGGGAGTTCCTACAATGAGCAGTTCTTC.